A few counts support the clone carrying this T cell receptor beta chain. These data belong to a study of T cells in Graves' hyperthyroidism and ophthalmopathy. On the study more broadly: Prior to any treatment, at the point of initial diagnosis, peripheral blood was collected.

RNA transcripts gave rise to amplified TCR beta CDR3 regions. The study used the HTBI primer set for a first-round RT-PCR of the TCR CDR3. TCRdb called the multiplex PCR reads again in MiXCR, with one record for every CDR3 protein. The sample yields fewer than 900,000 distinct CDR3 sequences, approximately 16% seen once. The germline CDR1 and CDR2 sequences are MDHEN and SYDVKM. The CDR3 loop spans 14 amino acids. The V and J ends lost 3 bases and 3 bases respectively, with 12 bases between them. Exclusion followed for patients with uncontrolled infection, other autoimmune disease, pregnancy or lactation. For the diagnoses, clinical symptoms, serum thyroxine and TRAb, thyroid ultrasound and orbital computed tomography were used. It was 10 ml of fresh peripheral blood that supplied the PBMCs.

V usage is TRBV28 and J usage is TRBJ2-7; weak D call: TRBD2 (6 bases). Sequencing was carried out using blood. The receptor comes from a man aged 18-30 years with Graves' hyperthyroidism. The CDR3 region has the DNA TGTGCCAGCAGTTTTGAGCGGGTCCTCTACGAGCAGTACTTC. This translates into CASSFERVLYEQYF.